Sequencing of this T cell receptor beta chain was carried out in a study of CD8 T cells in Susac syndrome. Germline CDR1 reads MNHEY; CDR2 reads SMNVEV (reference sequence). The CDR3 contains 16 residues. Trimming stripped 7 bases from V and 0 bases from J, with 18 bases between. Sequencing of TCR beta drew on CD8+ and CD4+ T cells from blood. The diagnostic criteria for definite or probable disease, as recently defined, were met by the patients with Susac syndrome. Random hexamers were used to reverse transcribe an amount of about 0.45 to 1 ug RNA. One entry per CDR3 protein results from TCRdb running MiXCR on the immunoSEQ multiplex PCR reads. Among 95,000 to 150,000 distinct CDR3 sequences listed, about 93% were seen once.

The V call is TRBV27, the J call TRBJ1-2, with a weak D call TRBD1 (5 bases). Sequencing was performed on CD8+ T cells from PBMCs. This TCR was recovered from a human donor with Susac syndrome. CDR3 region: CASKPGGPPTNYGYTF. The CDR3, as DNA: TGTGCCAGCAAGCCCGGGGGTCCCCCCACTAACTATGGCTACACCTTC.